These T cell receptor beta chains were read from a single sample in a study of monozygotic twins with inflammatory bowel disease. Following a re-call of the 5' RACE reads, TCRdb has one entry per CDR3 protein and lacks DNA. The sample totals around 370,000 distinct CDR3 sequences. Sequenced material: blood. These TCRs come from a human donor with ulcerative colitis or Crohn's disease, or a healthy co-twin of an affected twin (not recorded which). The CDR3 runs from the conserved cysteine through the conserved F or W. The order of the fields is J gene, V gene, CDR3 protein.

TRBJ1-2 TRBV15 CATSPDLQGGYTF
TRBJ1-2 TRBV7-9 CASSSRRDRGDGYTF
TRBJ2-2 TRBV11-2 CASSLSARELFF
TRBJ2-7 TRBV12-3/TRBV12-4 CASSLEGRTGGWYEQYF
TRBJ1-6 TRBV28 CASSDMGQHNF
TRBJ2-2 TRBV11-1 CASSLYRANGELFF
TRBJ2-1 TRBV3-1 CASSQDLYGADYRPRNEQFF
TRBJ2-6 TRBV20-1 CSAGKGQGSSGANVLTF
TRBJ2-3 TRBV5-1 CASSVSLAGNTDTQYF
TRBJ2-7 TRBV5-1 CASSIGQVSYEQYF
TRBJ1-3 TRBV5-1 CASWDSSGNTIYF